This T cell receptor (beta chain) was identified in a study of blood T cell repertoires in COVID-19. Study overall: Acute and convalescent COVID-19 specimens originated in the United States, Italy and Spain.

In the original analysis: Estimates of nucleated cell counts were drawn from the amplification of reference gene primers. Clones were read by immunoSEQ multiplex PCR, and TCRdb kept only the in-frame ones, dropping some. The V and J calls and clone size were taken over from that table, and D and trimming were inferred from the DNA. The sample holds more than 150,000 clones, about 77% seen once. The germline V gene has CDR1 SNHLY and CDR2 FYNNEI. The CDR3 loop spans 13 amino acids. Deletions cut 1 base from V and 7 bases from J, with 8 bases between. This clone has just one count. The chain couples TRBV2 to TRBJ1-5, with D unresolved. This clonotype originated in a woman aged 80 or older with active or convalescent COVID-19. Material: peripheral blood. CDR3 amino acids: CASSEGSDQPQHF. CDR3 nucleotide sequence: TGTGCCAGCAGTGAAGGCAGCGACCAGCCCCAGCATTTT.